This entry is about one T cell receptor (beta chain). No cognate antigen has been identified for it. No base quality values were provided; no much bigger clone lies one nucleotide off. This sample was taken from a study of healthy donors' naive CD4 and CD8 T cells (dated by TCRdb to between 2014 and 2017). With respect to the entire study: The donors were selected to cover three age groups of six people each (20-25, 40-50 and 60-70 years), had a mean age of about 47, and were half female. For TCR alpha, a new primer set was designed to cover all functional IMGT alpha gene variants, and all other steps followed the beta-chain workflow. To check how TCR variation relates to lineage commitment, the researchers sequenced rearranged TCR alpha and beta chains taken from naive CD4+ and CD8+ T cells. The peripheral blood mononuclear cells came from around 19 individuals who were healthy and unrelated. Donors were HLA-typed by sequencing at HLA-A, -B, -C, -DRB1, -DQB1 and -DPB1 using the SBTexcellerator protocol, an ABI3130xl analyzer and SBTengine software.

CDR1 and CDR2, per the germline V gene, are SGHVS and FQNEAQ. From the cysteine up to the phenylalanine, the CDR3 has a length of 15 residues. The sequence is cut down to CDR3 DNA, 45 bases in frame from base 1. V sheds 1 base and J sheds 3 bases, leaving 10 bases between their ends. Cells with a CD4+CD8-CD45RO-CD45RA+ profile were isolated by FACS and defined as naive CD4+ T cells, and those with a CD8+CD4-CD45RA+CD27bright profile were defined as naive CD8+ T cells. The antibodies used for sorting targeted CD4 (RPA-T4), CD8 (SK1), CD27 (O323), CD45RA (HI100) and CD45RO (UCHL1). The instrument was a 454 GS FLX Titanium. A previously published linear amplification protocol was used to build TCR libraries from about 500 ng of total RNA. The sequencing itself ran on the Roche/454 Genome Sequencer using Titanium chemistry. Regarding the original processing steps: From roughly five of the healthy donors, about 78,000 rearranged TCR alpha transcripts were sequenced. Duplicate transcripts were removed, and unique TCR clonotypes were defined by the CDR3 junction according to IMGT nomenclature. In R 2.13.0, logistic regression modeled CD4 versus CD8 status on V and J genes, adjusting for donor effects, with Bonferroni correction for multiple testing. In TCRdb, the public reads were trimmed at Q25 with fastp and aligned with MiXCR, with productive beta chains retained. Every entry covers one CDR3 protein and lists the most common genes and DNA from its rows. TCRdb's processing, not the authors' own work, is the source of the V and J calls. The sample records about 180,000 distinct CDR3 sequences, 65% to 80% of which are singletons. The top ten clones comprise 2% to 2.5% of the sample.

Summary of the overall study and its limitations: In both chains, CD4+ lineage was associated with a positively charged CDR3, and CD8+ lineage was associated with a negatively charged CDR3. Possible repertoire bias from homeostatic proliferation of naive T cells was not directly addressed. Approximately 13% of the variance in CD4/CD8 propensity appeared to be explained jointly by V genes, J genes and CDR3 charge, in a largely additive manner. Naive CD4+ and CD8+ cells reportedly showed biased usage of most V and J gene segments, and this bias was consistent across donors and independent of HLA genotype. Alpha and beta chains were sequenced in bulk and could not be paired, so combined chain effects were not evaluated.

This receptor was obtained from a pool of human donors in good health; the sample pools cells from several healthy donors. The sequence joins TRBV7-8 to TRBJ1-5; no D gene is confidently identified. Sequenced sample: naive CD4+ and CD8+ T cells sorted from blood, pooled from several donors. Explained via the paper, the cell subset or site label denotes: FACS-sorted naive CD4+ (CD45RO-CD45RA+) and naive CD8+ (CD45RA+CD27bright) T cells. The CDR3 protein: CASSLGRVANQPQHF. The DNA reads TGTGCCAGCAGCTTAGGGAGGGTCGCCAATCAGCCCCAGCATTTT.